The rows below give T cell receptor beta chains drawn from one sample of a study of beta chain features in type 1 diabetes. Some clones are missing from TCRdb's copy, which holds only in-frame ones; the method was immunoSEQ multiplex PCR. This table has roughly 230,000 clones, over 9.5% appearing once. Sequencing used naive CD4+ T cells from blood. The origin of the receptors is a young woman in good health. Each CDR3 is given with its conserved first and last residue. Each record gives: CDR3 protein, CDR3 DNA, D gene, V gene, clone size, J gene. The D gene is left open where the match is weak. For some rows the clone size is stated as once, few or many, or as a class when expanded; others skip it.

CSVQGSVSGANVLTF TGCAGCGTTCAGGGGTCGGTGTCTGGGGCCAACGTCCTGACTTTC NA TRBV29-1 many TRBJ2-6
CATRPGQGAQPQHF TGTGCCACCAGACCTGGACAGGGAGCGCAGCCCCAGCATTTT TRBD1 TRBV15 few TRBJ1-5
CAWSKTGFNEKLFF TGTGCCTGGAGTAAGACAGGGTTTAATGAAAAACTGTTTTTT TRBD1 TRBV30 NA TRBJ1-4
CASRDRAESEKLFF TGTGCCAGCCGAGACAGGGCGGAAAGTGAAAAACTGTTTTTT TRBD1 TRBV2 few TRBJ1-4
CAWSREGGYYGYTF TGTGCCTGGAGTCGTGAGGGAGGGTACTATGGCTACACCTTC NA TRBV30 few TRBJ1-2
CASSPDIYGYTF TGTGCCAGTAGCCCGGACATCTATGGCTACACCTTC NA TRBV2 NA TRBJ1-2
CASRFGRRVNEKLFF TGTGCCAGCAGATTTGGGAGACGGGTTAATGAAAAACTGTTTTTT NA TRBV6-6 once TRBJ1-4
CASSFSFGQPQHF TGTGCCAGCAGTTTTAGCTTTGGTCAGCCCCAGCATTTT NA TRBV28 NA TRBJ1-5
CASSDGTGIGELFF TGTGCCAGCAGTGACGGGACAGGGATCGGGGAGCTGTTTTTT TRBD1 TRBV2 few TRBJ2-2
CASRTDRVTEAFF TGTGCCAGCAGGACGGACAGGGTAACTGAAGCTTTCTTT TRBD1 TRBV2 NA TRBJ1-1
CASRGQYGNQPQHF TGTGCCAGCAGGGGACAGTACGGCAATCAGCCCCAGCATTTT TRBD1 TRBV2 once TRBJ1-5
CASSFPGQGHGYTF TGTGCCAGCAGCTTCCCGGGACAAGGACATGGCTACACCTTC NA TRBV7-9 few TRBJ1-2
CASGLPVAKNIQYF TGTGCCAGCGGACTTCCGGTAGCCAAAAACATTCAGTACTTC NA TRBV6-1 NA TRBJ2-4
CALQGVGTEAFF TGTGCCTTGCAGGGGGTCGGGACTGAAGCTTTCTTT TRBD1 TRBV2 NA TRBJ1-1
CASSSPGQGYEQYF TGTGCCAGCAGTTCGCCGGGACAGGGCTACGAGCAGTACTTC TRBD1 TRBV2 few TRBJ2-7
CASSYSRLAVTDTQYF TGTGCCAGCAGTTACTCCAGACTAGCAGTCACAGATACGCAGTATTTT TRBD2 TRBV6-6 few TRBJ2-3
CASSFGQGYQPQHF TGTGCCAGCAGTTTTGGACAGGGCTATCAGCCCCAGCATTTT TRBD1 TRBV6-5 few TRBJ1-5
CASSLLQVPDTQYF TGTGCCAGCAGTTTATTACAGGTCCCTGATACGCAGTATTTT NA TRBV27 NA TRBJ2-3
CAWAPLDSHEQFF TGTGCCTGGGCCCCACTGGACAGCCATGAGCAGTTCTTC NA TRBV30 NA TRBJ2-1
CASSSGTSGKETQYF TGCGCCAGCAGCTCCGGGACTAGCGGTAAAGAGACCCAGTACTTC TRBD2 TRBV5-1 few TRBJ2-5
CASSTGQGYEQYF TGTGCCAGTAGTACAGGACAGGGCTACGAGCAGTACTTC TRBD1 TRBV19 NA TRBJ2-7
CASSPRDSREAFF TGTGCCAGCAGTCCCCGGGACTCCAGAGAAGCTTTCTTT NA TRBV2 few TRBJ1-1
CASSVGGSYEQYF TGTGCCAGCAGCGTAGGAGGGTCCTACGAGCAGTACTTC NA TRBV9 many TRBJ2-7
CASSRDRGRSDTQYF TGTGCCAGCAGCCGGGACAGGGGACGGTCAGATACGCAGTATTTT TRBD1 TRBV7-9 few TRBJ2-3
CASSYAGPGGQTQYF TGTGCCAGCAGTTACGCGGGACCGGGGGGGCAGACCCAGTACTTC TRBD2 TRBV6-5 many TRBJ2-5
CASSLQGNQGYTF TGTGCCAGCAGCCTACAGGGAAATCAGGGCTACACCTTC NA TRBV5-4 few TRBJ1-2
CAAGSYSREQYF TGCGCCGCGGGCAGTTACTCAAGGGAGCAGTACTTC NA TRBV5-1 NA TRBJ2-7
CASSVTSGRANEQFF TGCGCCAGCAGCGTTACTAGCGGGAGGGCCAATGAGCAGTTCTTC TRBD2 TRBV5-1 NA TRBJ2-1
CASRPGGDTQYF TGCGCCAGCCGGCCCGGGGGAGATACGCAGTATTTT NA TRBV5-1 few TRBJ2-3
CASSPLDRAGLYYGYTF TGTGCCAGCTCACCCTTGGACAGGGCAGGCTTGTACTATGGCTACACCTTC TRBD1 TRBV18 few TRBJ1-2
CASSAHRVAQPQHF TGTGCCAGCAGCGCACACAGGGTTGCGCAGCCCCAGCATTTT NA TRBV9 NA TRBJ1-5
CASSQAGGPITDTQYF TGCGCCAGCAGCCAAGCGGGGGGACCGATCACAGATACGCAGTATTTT TRBD2 TRBV4-1 NA TRBJ2-3
CASSKPSTDTQYF TGTGCCAGCAGCAAGCCGAGCACAGATACGCAGTATTTT NA TRBV7-9 many TRBJ2-3
CASSVWREMGGELFF TGTGCCAGCAGTGTTTGGCGGGAGATGGGCGGGGAGCTGTTTTTT TRBD2 TRBV6-1 NA TRBJ2-2
CAWTHTGGIEKLFF TGTGCCTGGACCCATACAGGGGGCATTGAAAAACTGTTTTTT TRBD1 TRBV30 NA TRBJ1-4
CASSIVAAVGELFF TGTGCCAGTAGTATAGTAGCGGCCGTCGGGGAGCTGTTTTTT NA TRBV19 few TRBJ2-2
CASSTGLSSGNTIYF TGTGCCAGCAGCACCGGGTTAAGCTCTGGAAACACCATATATTTT NA TRBV7-9 few TRBJ1-3
CASSLAGQGALGEKLFF TGTGCCAGCAGCTTAGCGGGACAGGGGGCCCTTGGTGAAAAACTGTTTTTT TRBD1 TRBV7-2 few TRBJ1-4
CASSAGTYQPQHF TGTGCCAGCAGCGCGGGCACGTATCAGCCCCAGCATTTT NA TRBV2 NA TRBJ1-5
CASRAGLASYEQYF TGTGCCAGCAGGGCGGGACTAGCCTCCTACGAGCAGTACTTC TRBD2 TRBV6-6 few TRBJ2-7
CASSGSGLANEQFF TGTGCCAGCAGCGGATCAGGACTAGCTAATGAGCAGTTCTTC TRBD2 TRBV11-2 few TRBJ2-1
CASSPNAGVQETQYF TGTGCCAGCTCACCCAACGCGGGGGTTCAAGAGACCCAGTACTTC TRBD2 TRBV18 NA TRBJ2-5
CASSVAPGTGQETQYF TGTGCCAGCAGCGTGGCTCCCGGGACAGGACAAGAGACCCAGTACTTC TRBD1 TRBV7-2 many TRBJ2-5
CASSVQGSTNEKLFF TGTGCCAGCAGCGTCCAGGGGTCAACTAATGAAAAACTGTTTTTT NA TRBV7-2 few TRBJ1-4
CAWRAAGRSNQPQHF TGTGCCTGGAGGGCCGCGGGCAGGTCGAATCAGCCCCAGCATTTT NA TRBV30 NA TRBJ1-5
CASSFTSQTIYEQYF TGCGCCAGCAGCTTCACAAGTCAGACTATCTACGAGCAGTACTTC NA TRBV5-1 few TRBJ2-7
CASSANRTGGRANVLTF TGTGCCAGCAGCGCAAATCGAACAGGGGGCAGAGCCAACGTCCTGACTTTC TRBD1 TRBV9 few TRBJ2-6
CASSLAGPGNIYGYTF TGTGCCAGCAGCTTAGCTGGGCCAGGGAATATCTATGGCTACACCTTC NA TRBV7-9 few TRBJ1-2
CASSSQGYEQFF TGTGCCAGCAGTTCCCAGGGGTATGAGCAGTTCTTC NA TRBV13 many TRBJ2-1
CASSSPGQGYNEQFF TGTGCCAGCAGCTCTCCGGGACAGGGGTACAATGAGCAGTTCTTC TRBD1 TRBV7-9 few TRBJ2-1
CASSRGTSGRNTGELFF TGTGCCAGCTCACGAGGGACTAGCGGGAGGAACACCGGGGAGCTGTTTTTT TRBD2 TRBV18 NA TRBJ2-2
CASSQERYRAQETQYF TGTGCCAGCAGCCAAGAACGATACAGGGCCCAAGAGACCCAGTACTTC NA TRBV14 NA TRBJ2-5
CASSLGGRDYGYTF TGTGCCAGCAGCTTAGGCGGCAGAGACTATGGCTACACCTTC NA TRBV11-2 NA TRBJ1-2
CASSPPASRGSYEQYF TGTGCCAGCAGCCCCCCCGCATCCAGGGGCTCCTACGAGCAGTACTTC NA TRBV7-8 NA TRBJ2-7